This TCR beta chain originates from a study of T-cell reconstitution after alpha-beta-depleted transplantation in children. Library preparation (for TCRbeta) was performed with unique molecular identifiers. A single record per CDR3 protein comes from TCRdb applying MiXCR to the PCR reads. In the table there are about 490,000 distinct CDR3 sequences, over 9.5% of which are singletons. V was pared by 4 bases and J by 7 bases, with 16 bases between. Germline loops: CDR1 LGHNA, CDR2 YSLEER. The CDR3 loop spans 14 amino acids. This clonotype has at least ten counts. Its antigen is currently unknown. Broader study findings: Most T-cell counts and diversity one year after the transplant came from T cells that were newly produced. Two months or so post-transplant, alpha-beta T cells reportedly derived from several hundred expanded graft clones.

The V call is TRBV4-3, the J call TRBJ1-2; D is ambiguous. The sequence derives from a child between 2 and 9 years old with inherited bone marrow failure, due to receive a stem cell transplant. The sequenced sample was PBMCs, obtained before TCRalphabeta/CD19-depleted stem cell transplant. In DNA form, the CDR3 reads TGCGCCAGCAGCCCCGACCCGCAGGTCTCTGGCTACACCTTC. It specifies CASSPDPQVSGYTF.